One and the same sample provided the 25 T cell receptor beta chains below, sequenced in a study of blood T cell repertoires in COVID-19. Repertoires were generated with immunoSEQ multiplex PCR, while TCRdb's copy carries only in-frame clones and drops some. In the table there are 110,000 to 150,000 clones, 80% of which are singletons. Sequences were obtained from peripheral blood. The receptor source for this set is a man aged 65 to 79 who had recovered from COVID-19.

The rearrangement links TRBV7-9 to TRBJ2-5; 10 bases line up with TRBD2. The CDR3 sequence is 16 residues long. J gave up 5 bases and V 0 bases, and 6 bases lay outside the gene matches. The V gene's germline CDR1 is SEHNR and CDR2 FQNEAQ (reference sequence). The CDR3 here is CASSLAEREGLETQYF. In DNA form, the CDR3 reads TGTGCCAGCAGCTTAGCAGAGCGGGAGGGCCTGGAGACCCAGTACTTC.

CDR3 sequence: CASSPGTGGRRHTEAFF. The CDR3 nucleotides read TGTGCCAGCAGTCCCGGGACAGGGGGCCGTAGGCACACTGAAGCTTTCTTT. The gene calls are TRBV6-2 or TRBV6-3 and TRBJ1-1; 12 nucleotides line up with TRBD1. This CDR3 spans 17 amino acids. Trimming took 5 bases from V and 3 from J; bases not matched to a gene: 10. In germline, CDR1 is MNHEY, CDR2 SVGEGT.

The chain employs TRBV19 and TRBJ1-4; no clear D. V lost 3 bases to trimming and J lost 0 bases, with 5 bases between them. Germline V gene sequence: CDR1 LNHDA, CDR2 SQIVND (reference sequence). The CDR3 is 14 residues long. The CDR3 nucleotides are TGTGCCAGTAGTATTAGCTCAACTAATGAAAAACTGTTTTTT. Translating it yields CASSISSTNEKLFF.

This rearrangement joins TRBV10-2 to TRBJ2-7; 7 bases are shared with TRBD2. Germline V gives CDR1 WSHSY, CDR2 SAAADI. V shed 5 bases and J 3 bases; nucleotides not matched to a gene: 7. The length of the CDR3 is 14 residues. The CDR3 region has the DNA TGCGCCAGCAGTCCGGGACTAACACTCTACGAGCAGTACTTC. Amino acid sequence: CASSPGLTLYEQYF.

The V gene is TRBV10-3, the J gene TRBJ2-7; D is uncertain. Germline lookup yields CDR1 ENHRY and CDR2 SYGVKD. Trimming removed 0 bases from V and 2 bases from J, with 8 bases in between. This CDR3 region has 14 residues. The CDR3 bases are TGTGCCATCAGTGAGTCGAGTGAGGCCTACGAGCAGTACTTC. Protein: CAISESSEAYEQYF.

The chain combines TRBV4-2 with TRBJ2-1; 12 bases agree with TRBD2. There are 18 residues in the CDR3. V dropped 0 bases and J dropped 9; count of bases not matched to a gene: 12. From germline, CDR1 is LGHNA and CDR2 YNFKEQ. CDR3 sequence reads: CASSQETGLAGPIGEQFF. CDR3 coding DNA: TGTGCCAGCAGCCAAGAAACCGGACTAGCGGGACCTATAGGTGAGCAGTTCTTC.

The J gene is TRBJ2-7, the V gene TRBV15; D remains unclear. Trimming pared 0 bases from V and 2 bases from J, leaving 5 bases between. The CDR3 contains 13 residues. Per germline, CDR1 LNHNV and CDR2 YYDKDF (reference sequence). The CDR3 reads CATSRDLAYEQYF. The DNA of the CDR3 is TGTGCCACCAGCAGAGACCTTGCCTACGAGCAGTACTTC.

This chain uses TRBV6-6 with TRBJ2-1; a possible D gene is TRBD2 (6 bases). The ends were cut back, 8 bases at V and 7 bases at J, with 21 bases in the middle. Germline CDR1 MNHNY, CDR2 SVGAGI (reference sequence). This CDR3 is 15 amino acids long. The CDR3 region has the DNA TGTGCCAGCTCGGCGCGGGACGGTGGGGGGAATGAGCAGTTCTTC. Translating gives CASSARDGGGNEQFF.

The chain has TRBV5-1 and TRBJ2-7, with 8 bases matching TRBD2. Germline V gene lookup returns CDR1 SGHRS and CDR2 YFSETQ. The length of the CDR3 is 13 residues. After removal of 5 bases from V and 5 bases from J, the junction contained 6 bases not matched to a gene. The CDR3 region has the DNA TGCGCCAGCAGAGCGGGAGTTGACGACGAGCAGTACTTC. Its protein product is CASRAGVDDEQYF.

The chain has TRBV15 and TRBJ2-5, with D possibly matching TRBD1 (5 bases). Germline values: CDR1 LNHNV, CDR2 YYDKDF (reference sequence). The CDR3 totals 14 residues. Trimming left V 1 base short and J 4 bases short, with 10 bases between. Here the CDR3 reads CATSRAPGLETQYF. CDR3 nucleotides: TGTGCCACCAGCAGAGCTCCAGGGTTAGAGACCCAGTACTTC. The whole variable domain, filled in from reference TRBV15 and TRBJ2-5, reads DAMVIQNPRYQVTQFGKPVTLSCSQTLNHNVMYWYQQKSSQAPKLLFHYYDKDFNNEADTPDNFQSRRPNTSFCFLDIRSPGLGDTAMYLCATSRAPGLETQYFGPGTRLLVL.

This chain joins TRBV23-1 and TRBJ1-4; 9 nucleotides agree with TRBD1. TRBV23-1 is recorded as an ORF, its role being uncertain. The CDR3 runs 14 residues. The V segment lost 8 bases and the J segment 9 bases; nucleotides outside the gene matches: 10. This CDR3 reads CASPPGQGLKKLFF. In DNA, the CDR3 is TGCGCCAGCCCGCCGGGACAGGGCCTCAAAAAACTGTTTTTT.

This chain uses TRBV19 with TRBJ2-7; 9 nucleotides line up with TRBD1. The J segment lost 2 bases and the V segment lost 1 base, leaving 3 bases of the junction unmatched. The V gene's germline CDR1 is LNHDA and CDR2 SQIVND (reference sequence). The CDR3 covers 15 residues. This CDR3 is CASSIGWTGAYEQYF. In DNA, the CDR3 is TGTGCCAGTAGTATAGGATGGACAGGGGCCTACGAGCAGTACTTC.

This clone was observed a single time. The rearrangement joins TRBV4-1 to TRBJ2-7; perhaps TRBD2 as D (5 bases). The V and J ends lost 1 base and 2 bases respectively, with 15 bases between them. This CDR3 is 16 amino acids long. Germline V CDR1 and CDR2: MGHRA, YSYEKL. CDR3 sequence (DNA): TGCGCCAGCAGCCAAGCGACGGACCCGAGGGCCTACGAGCAGTACTTC. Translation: CASSQATDPRAYEQYF.

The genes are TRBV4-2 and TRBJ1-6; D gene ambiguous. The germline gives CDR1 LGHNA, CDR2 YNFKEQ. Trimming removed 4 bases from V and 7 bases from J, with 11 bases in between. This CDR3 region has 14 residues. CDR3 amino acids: CASSLEGINSPLHF. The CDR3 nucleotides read TGTGCCAGCAGCCTCGAGGGCATAAATTCACCCCTCCACTTT.

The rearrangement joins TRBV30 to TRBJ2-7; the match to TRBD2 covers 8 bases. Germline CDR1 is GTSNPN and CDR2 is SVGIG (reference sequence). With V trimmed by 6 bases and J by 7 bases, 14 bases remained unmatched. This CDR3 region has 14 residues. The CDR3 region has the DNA TGTGCCTGCCGCTTCTGGCGGGAGGCTTCAGAGCAGTACTTC. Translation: CACRFWREASEQYF.

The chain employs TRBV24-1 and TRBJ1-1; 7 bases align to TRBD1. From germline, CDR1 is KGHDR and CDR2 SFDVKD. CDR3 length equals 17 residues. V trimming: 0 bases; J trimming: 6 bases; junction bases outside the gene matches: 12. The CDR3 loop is CATSDLRGRDRVPEAFF. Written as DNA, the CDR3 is TGTGCCACCAGTGATTTGAGGGGGCGGGACAGAGTCCCTGAAGCTTTCTTT.

CDR3 DNA: TGCGCCAGCAGCACAGGGACTAGCGGGATTTGGGTATACGAGCAGTACTTC. Protein: CASSTGTSGIWVYEQYF. V usage is TRBV5-1 and J usage is TRBJ2-7; TRBD2 agrees at 13 bases. V shed 4 bases, J shed 4 bases, and the junction held 11 bases outside the gene matches. Germline V CDR1 and CDR2: SGHRS, YFSETQ. CDR3 length equals 17 residues.

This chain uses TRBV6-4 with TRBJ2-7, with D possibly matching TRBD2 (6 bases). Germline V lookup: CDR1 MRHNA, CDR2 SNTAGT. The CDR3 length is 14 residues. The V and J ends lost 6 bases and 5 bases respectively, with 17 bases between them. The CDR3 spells CASRVDYIADEQYF. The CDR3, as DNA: TGTGCCAGCAGGGTGGACTACATTGCCGACGAGCAGTACTTC.

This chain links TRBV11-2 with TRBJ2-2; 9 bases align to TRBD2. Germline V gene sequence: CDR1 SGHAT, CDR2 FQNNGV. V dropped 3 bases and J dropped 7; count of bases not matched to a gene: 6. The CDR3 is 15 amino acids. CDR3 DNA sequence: TGTGCCAGCAGCTTGCTAGCGGGAAAGGGCGGGGAGCTGTTTTTT. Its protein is CASSLLAGKGGELFF.

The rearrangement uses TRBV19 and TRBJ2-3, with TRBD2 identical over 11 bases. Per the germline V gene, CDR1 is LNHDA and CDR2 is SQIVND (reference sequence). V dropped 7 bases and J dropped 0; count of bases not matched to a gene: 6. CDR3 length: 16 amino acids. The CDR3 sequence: CASTPRTSGSTDTQYF. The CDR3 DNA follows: TGTGCCAGTACCCCCAGGACTAGCGGGAGCACAGATACGCAGTATTTT. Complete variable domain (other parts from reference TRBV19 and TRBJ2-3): DGGITQSPKYLFRKEGQNVTLSCEQNLNHDAMYWYRQDPGQGLRLIYYSQIVNDFQKGDIAEGYSVSREKKESFPLTVTSAQKNPTAFYLCASTPRTSGSTDTQYFGPGTRLTVL.

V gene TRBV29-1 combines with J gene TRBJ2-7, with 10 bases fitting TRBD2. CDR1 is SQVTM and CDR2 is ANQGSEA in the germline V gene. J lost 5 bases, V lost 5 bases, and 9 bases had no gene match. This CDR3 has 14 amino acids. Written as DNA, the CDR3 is TGCAGCGTTTTGCCTAGCGGGAGAATCCACGAGCAGTACTTC. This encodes CSVLPSGRIHEQYF.

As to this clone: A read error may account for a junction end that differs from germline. CDR3 amino acids: CASSFTLSGSSDNEQFF. CDR3 nucleotides: TGTGCCAGCAGCTTTACCCTTAGCGGGAGCTCCGACAATGAGCAGTTCTTC. This sequence joins TRBV7-9 and TRBJ2-1, with 9 bases lining up with TRBD2. The CDR3 totals 17 residues. Per germline, CDR1 SEHNR and CDR2 FQNEAQ (reference sequence).

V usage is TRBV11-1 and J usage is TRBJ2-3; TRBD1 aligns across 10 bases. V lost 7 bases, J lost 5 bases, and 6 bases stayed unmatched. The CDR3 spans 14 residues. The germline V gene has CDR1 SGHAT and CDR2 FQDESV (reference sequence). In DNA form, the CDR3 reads TGTGCCAGCACCGGGACAGGGGAAGGAGATACGCAGTATTTT. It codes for CASTGTGEGDTQYF. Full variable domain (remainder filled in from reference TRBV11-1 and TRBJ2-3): EAEVAQSPRYKITEKSQAVAFWCDPISGHATLYWYRQILGQGPELLVQFQDESVVDDSQLPKDRFSAERLKGVDSTLKIQPAELGDSAMYLCASTGTGEGDTQYFGPGTRLTVL.

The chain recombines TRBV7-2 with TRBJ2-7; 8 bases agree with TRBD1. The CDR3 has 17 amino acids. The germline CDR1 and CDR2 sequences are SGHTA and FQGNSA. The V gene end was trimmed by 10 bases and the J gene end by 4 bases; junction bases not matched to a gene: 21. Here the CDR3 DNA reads TGTGCCACCTCACTGACAGGGGATCGGAGCTTGTTGTACGAGCAGTACTTC. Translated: CATSLTGDRSLLYEQYF.

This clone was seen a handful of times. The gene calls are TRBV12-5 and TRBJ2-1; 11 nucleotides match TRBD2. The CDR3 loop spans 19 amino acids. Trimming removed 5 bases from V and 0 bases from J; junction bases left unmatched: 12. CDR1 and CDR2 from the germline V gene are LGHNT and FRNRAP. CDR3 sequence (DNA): TGTGCTAGTGGTCCAACCGGACTAGCGGGTGAGCCCTCCTACAATGAGCAGTTCTTC. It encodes CASGPTGLAGEPSYNEQFF.